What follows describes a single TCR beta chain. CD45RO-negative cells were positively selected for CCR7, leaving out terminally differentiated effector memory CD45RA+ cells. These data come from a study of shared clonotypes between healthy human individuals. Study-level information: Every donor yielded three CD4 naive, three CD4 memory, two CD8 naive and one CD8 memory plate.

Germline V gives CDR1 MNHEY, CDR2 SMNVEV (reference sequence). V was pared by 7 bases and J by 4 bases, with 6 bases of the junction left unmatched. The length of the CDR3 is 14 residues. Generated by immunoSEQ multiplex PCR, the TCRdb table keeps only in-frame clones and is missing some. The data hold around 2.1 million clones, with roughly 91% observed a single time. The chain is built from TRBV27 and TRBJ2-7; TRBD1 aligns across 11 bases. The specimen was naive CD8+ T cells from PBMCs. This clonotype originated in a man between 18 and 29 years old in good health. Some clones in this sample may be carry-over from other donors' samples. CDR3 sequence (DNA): TGTGCCAGCAAACACCGGGACAGGGGGTACGAGCAGTACTTC. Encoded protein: CASKHRDRGYEQYF.